Listed below are T cell receptor beta chains from one sample, sequenced in a study of CD4+ T cells in melanoma. Generated by immunoSEQ multiplex PCR, the TCRdb table keeps only in-frame clones and is missing some. The table lists about 10,000 clones, roughly 60% of them singletons. The sample comprised cells from a culture (not recorded whether cultured in vitro). The receptors here all came from a human donor with melanoma. Each CDR3 is given with its conserved first and last residue. Each record gives: J gene, CDR3 length, D gene, V gene, clone size, CDR3 protein, CDR3 DNA. The D gene is left open where the match is weak. The size of a clone is reported for some rows only, either as once, few or many, or as a class for expanded clones.

J gene: TRBJ2-1
CDR3 length: 17
D gene: TRBD2
V gene: TRBV19
clone size: once
CDR3 protein: CASSTRGSGLGDNEQFF
CDR3 DNA: TGTGCCAGTAGTACCCGGGGTTCGGGACTAGGGGACAATGAGCAGTTCTTC

J gene: TRBJ1-1
CDR3 length: 15
D gene: TRBD1
V gene: TRBV2
clone size: .
CDR3 protein: CASISLGTANTEAFF
CDR3 DNA: TGTGCCAGCATTAGCCTCGGGACAGCGAACACTGAAGCTTTCTTT

J gene: TRBJ2-3
CDR3 length: 14
D gene: TRBD2
V gene: TRBV10-1
clone size: .
CDR3 protein: CASSVSGGTDTQYF
CDR3 DNA: TGCGCCAGCAGTGTTAGCGGGGGGACAGATACGCAGTATTTT

J gene: TRBJ2-7
CDR3 length: 14
D gene: TRBD1
V gene: TRBV25-1
clone size: .
CDR3 protein: CASSDPGTGYEQYF
CDR3 DNA: TGTGCCAGCAGTGACCCCGGGACAGGGTACGAGCAGTACTTC

J gene: TRBJ1-2
CDR3 length: 14
D gene: .
V gene: TRBV19
clone size: .
CDR3 protein: CASSPGRGLYGYTF
CDR3 DNA: TGTGCCAGTAGTCCCGGTCGGGGACTCTATGGCTACACCTTC

J gene: TRBJ1-1
CDR3 length: 13
D gene: .
V gene: TRBV7-8
clone size: .
CDR3 protein: CASSLIIDTEAFF
CDR3 DNA: TGTGCCAGCAGCTTAATAATCGACACTGAAGCTTTCTTT

J gene: TRBJ2-2
CDR3 length: 16
D gene: .
V gene: TRBV27
clone size: .
CDR3 protein: CASRKERGINTGELFF
CDR3 DNA: TGTGCCAGCAGGAAAGAACGGGGGATAAACACCGGGGAGCTGTTTTTT

J gene: TRBJ2-7
CDR3 length: 13
D gene: .
V gene: TRBV5-1
clone size: once
CDR3 protein: CASSLGGIYEQYF
CDR3 DNA: TGCGCCAGCAGCTTGGGGGGTATCTACGAGCAGTACTTC

J gene: TRBJ1-2
CDR3 length: 14
D gene: .
V gene: TRBV4-1
clone size: .
CDR3 protein: CASSQPGQNYGYTF
CDR3 DNA: TGCGCCAGCAGCCAGCCCGGGCAGAACTATGGCTACACCTTC

J gene: TRBJ2-7
CDR3 length: 14
D gene: TRBD1
V gene: TRBV11-2
clone size: few
CDR3 protein: CASSLGTTGDEQYF
CDR3 DNA: TGTGCCAGCAGCTTAGGGACAACAGGGGACGAGCAGTACTTC

J gene: TRBJ2-6
CDR3 length: 19
D gene: TRBD2
V gene: TRBV15
clone size: .
CDR3 protein: CATSSTGLAGGSGANVLTF
CDR3 DNA: TGTGCCACCAGCAGCACGGGACTAGCGGGGGGCTCTGGGGCCAACGTCCTGACTTTC

J gene: TRBJ1-2
CDR3 length: 13
D gene: .
V gene: TRBV18
clone size: .
CDR3 protein: CASSGGTVYGYTF
CDR3 DNA: TGTGCCAGCTCTGGGGGGACGGTCTATGGCTACACCTTC

J gene: TRBJ1-5
CDR3 length: 15
D gene: .
V gene: TRBV6-6
clone size: large
CDR3 protein: CASSPREGGNQPQHF
CDR3 DNA: TGTGCCAGCAGCCCTCGGGAGGGCGGTAATCAGCCCCAGCATTTT

J gene: TRBJ2-6
CDR3 length: 18
D gene: TRBD1
V gene: TRBV16
clone size: .
CDR3 protein: CASSHLGTGLSGANVLTF
CDR3 DNA: TGTGCCAGCAGCCACCTCGGGACAGGGCTGTCTGGGGCCAACGTCCTGACTTTC

J gene: TRBJ1-3
CDR3 length: 16
D gene: .
V gene: TRBV5-1
clone size: .
CDR3 protein: CASSPAAGESGNTIYF
CDR3 DNA: TGCGCCAGCAGCCCGGCTGCAGGCGAGTCTGGAAACACCATATATTTT

J gene: TRBJ1-4
CDR3 length: 13
D gene: .
V gene: TRBV30
clone size: .
CDR3 protein: CAWSGSKNEKLFF
CDR3 DNA: TGTGCCTGGAGTGGCAGCAAAAATGAAAAACTGTTTTTT

J gene: TRBJ2-3
CDR3 length: 13
D gene: .
V gene: TRBV10-3
clone size: few
CDR3 protein: CAIVGEIGDTQYF
CDR3 DNA: TGTGCCATCGTCGGGGAAATTGGGGATACGCAGTATTTT

J gene: TRBJ1-5
CDR3 length: 15
D gene: .
V gene: TRBV27
clone size: .
CDR3 protein: CASNRGGQGNLPQHF
CDR3 DNA: TGTGCCAGCAACCGGGGCGGGCAAGGGAATCTGCCCCAGCATTTT